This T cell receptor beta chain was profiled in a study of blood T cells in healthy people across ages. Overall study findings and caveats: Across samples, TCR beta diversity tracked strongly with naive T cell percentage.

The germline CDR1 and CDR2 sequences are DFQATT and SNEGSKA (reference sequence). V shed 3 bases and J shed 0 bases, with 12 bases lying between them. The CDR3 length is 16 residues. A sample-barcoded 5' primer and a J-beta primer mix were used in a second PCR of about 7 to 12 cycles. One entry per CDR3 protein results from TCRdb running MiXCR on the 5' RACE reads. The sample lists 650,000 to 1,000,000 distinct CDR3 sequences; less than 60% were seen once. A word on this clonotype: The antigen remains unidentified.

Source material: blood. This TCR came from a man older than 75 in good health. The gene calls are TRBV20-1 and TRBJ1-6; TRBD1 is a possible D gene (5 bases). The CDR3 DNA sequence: TGCAGTGCTAGGCCGGGACGGAGCTCCTATAATTCACCCCTCCACTTT. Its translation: CSARPGRSSYNSPLHF.